The next 3 T cell receptor beta chains were all read from a single sample in a study of cytomegalovirus exposure and HLA in healthy donors. PCR used 60 Vbeta primers and 13 Jbeta primers. Profiled with immunoSEQ multiplex PCR; TCRdb holds only in-frame clones, not every one. The sample contains fewer than 250,000 clones, around 80% of which appear only once. The sequenced sample was PBMCs. The origin of the receptors is a man younger than 35 in good health and CMV-seronegative.

This clone turned up a few times. The chain links TRBV4-1 to TRBJ1-2; 9 positions match TRBD1. Germline assignment: CDR1 MGHRA and CDR2 YSYEKL. The CDR3 runs to 17 residues. Losses at the gene ends were 0 bases for V and 5 bases for J; bases not matched to a gene: 10. The CDR3 reads CASSQERGTGIRYGYTF. The CDR3 nucleotides read TGCGCCAGCAGCCAAGAACGGGGGACAGGGATTAGGTATGGCTACACCTTC.

This rearrangement joins TRBV30 to TRBJ2-1; D is unresolved. The CDR3 is made up of 12 amino acids. The germline V gene has CDR1 GTSNPN and CDR2 SVGIG (reference sequence). V shed 2 bases and J shed 4 bases, with 6 bases lying between them. CDR3 loop: CAWSPSYNEQFF. The CDR3, as DNA: TGTGCCTGGAGTCCGTCGTACAATGAGCAGTTCTTC. Full variable domain (rest looked up from reference TRBV30 and TRBJ2-1): SQTIHQWPATLVQPVGSPLSLECTVEGTSNPNLYWYRQAAGRGLQLLFYSVGIGQISSEVPQNLSASRPQDRQFILSSKKLLLSDSGFYLCAWSPSYNEQFFGPGTRLTVL.

This clone was found a few times. The chain links TRBV5-6 to TRBJ2-1; 9 bases match TRBD2. V lost 3 bases and J lost 10; bases outside the gene matches: 14. Germline loops: CDR1 SGHDT, CDR2 YYEEEE. The CDR3 has 16 residues. CDR3 loop: CASSSTTSGRPNEQFF. The CDR3, as DNA: TGTGCCAGCAGCTCAACGACTAGCGGCAGACCCAACGAGCAGTTCTTC.